These T cell receptor beta chains were read from a single sample in a study of blood T cell repertoires in COVID-19. Assay used: immunoSEQ multiplex PCR; TCRdb lists only in-frame clones, some missing. The sample lists about 100,000 clones; approximately 84% were seen once. Specimen: peripheral blood. The origin of the receptors is a man younger than 40 in a cohort sampled during active COVID-19. Each CDR3 is given with its conserved first and last residue. The order of the fields is J gene, D gene, clone size, V gene, CDR3 DNA, CDR3 protein. A D gene is named only where the DNA matches it firmly. Rows give clone size only sometimes, using once, few, many, or a class for an expanded clone.

>TRBJ2-1|TRBD1|-|TRBV30
TGTGCCTGGAGTGGGGACAGCTCCTACAATGAGCAGTTCTTC
CAWSGDSSYNEQFF
>TRBJ2-4|TRBD1|few|TRBV28
TGTGCCAGCAGTTTGGGGACAGTTCGGCTTCAGTACTTC
CASSLGTVRLQYF
>TRBJ1-2|-|once|TRBV3-1/TRBV3-2
TGTGCCAGCAGCCAAGATTATGGCGGCTTTAACTATGGCTACACCTTC
CASSQDYGGFNYGYTF
>TRBJ2-5|-|-|TRBV2
TGTGCCAGCACAGACTCAGGGAGGTCAAGAGAGACCCAGTACTTC
CASTDSGRSRETQYF
>TRBJ2-5|TRBD1|-|TRBV7-7
TGTGCCAGCAGCTTAGTTGGGACAGGGATTGGACAAGAGACCCAGTACTTC
CASSLVGTGIGQETQYF
>TRBJ2-3|-|-|TRBV2
TGTGCCAGCAGTGATTACAGGACCGGCACAGATACGCAGTATTTT
CASSDYRTGTDTQYF
>TRBJ1-2|-|-|TRBV5-1
TGCGCCAGCAGCTTGTCAGGGGCTAACTATGGCTACACCTTC
CASSLSGANYGYTF
>TRBJ2-2|-|-|TRBV7-2
TGTGCCAGCAGCATACAGGGCACCGGGGAGCTGTTTTTT
CASSIQGTGELFF
>TRBJ1-2|TRBD1|-|TRBV5-4
TGTGCCAGCAGCTTTAACAGGGGGAGGTATGGCTACACCTTC
CASSFNRGRYGYTF
>TRBJ2-7|TRBD1|-|TRBV19
TGTGCCAGTAGTCTCCTAGGGACAGTGGCCACCTACGAGCAGTACTTC
CASSLLGTVATYEQYF
>TRBJ1-2|-|-|TRBV7-2
TGTGCCAGCAGCCTATCAGGGTCAGCGAACTATGGCTACACCTTC
CASSLSGSANYGYTF
>TRBJ1-5|-|-|TRBV15
TGTGCCACCAGCAGAGTGGCAGGGGAAAAACTCGGCGCGAGCAATCAGCCCCAGCATTTT
CATSRVAGEKLGASNQPQHF
>TRBJ1-2|-|-|TRBV3-1/TRBV3-2
TGTGCCAGCAGCCAAGATCGGGGGAGGTATGGCTACACCTTC
CASSQDRGRYGYTF
>TRBJ2-5|TRBD2|-|TRBV4-2
TGTGCCAGCAGCCAGGGGGGGAGGTCTCTGTTTCAAGAGACCCAGTACTTC
CASSQGGRSLFQETQYF
>TRBJ2-1|-|-|TRBV5-1
TGCGCCAGCAGCTTTGGGGGGGCGGAAGGAGATGAGCAGTTCTTC
CASSFGGAEGDEQFF
>TRBJ2-7|-|-|TRBV2
TGTGCCAGCAGTGTAGCCAGGGAGGCCTACGAGCAGTACTTC
CASSVAREAYEQYF
>TRBJ2-7|TRBD1|-|TRBV7-2
TGTGCCAGCAGCGACAGGGTATCCAACGAGCAGTACTTC
CASSDRVSNEQYF
>TRBJ2-5|TRBD1|-|TRBV6-4
TGTGCCAGCAGTGATCACAGGGGAGAGACCCAGTACTTC
CASSDHRGETQYF
>TRBJ2-3|TRBD1|-|TRBV19
TGTGCCAGTAGCAGACAGGGGGCTGGGGGAGATACGCAGTATTTT
CASSRQGAGGDTQYF
>TRBJ1-5|-|-|TRBV5-1
TGCGCCAGCAGCTTCAGCGGGGGCGGTCAGCCCCAGCATTTT
CASSFSGGGQPQHF
>TRBJ2-5|TRBD2|-|TRBV7-2
TGTGCCAGCAGCACTCGGACTAGCGGGGGCGTGGAGACCCAGTACTTC
CASSTRTSGGVETQYF
>TRBJ1-6|TRBD1|-|TRBV5-1
TGCGCCAGCAGCTCGGACAGGGGAAACGGTTCACCCCTCCACTTT
CASSSDRGNGSPLHF
>TRBJ1-2|TRBD1|-|TRBV7-7
TGTGCCAGCAGAGGGGACAGGGGTCCGACCGCTAACTATGGCTACACCTTC
CASRGDRGPTANYGYTF
>TRBJ2-5|TRBD1|once|TRBV7-9
TGTGCCAGCAGCTTAAGGGGACAGCAAGAGACCCAGTACTTC
CASSLRGQQETQYF
>TRBJ2-3|TRBD2|-|TRBV15
TGTGCCACCAGCAGAGGTCAGCGGGGAACGCAGTATTTT
CATSRGQRGTQYF
>TRBJ2-7|TRBD2|-|TRBV6-1
TGTGCCAGCAGTGAATGGTGGGGGGGACTAGCGGGGGTCCCCTCCTACGAGCAGTACTTC
CASSEWWGGLAGVPSYEQYF
>TRBJ1-2|TRBD1|-|TRBV6-5
TGTGCCAGCAGGGGGACAGGGGGCGCGGATGGCTACACCTTC
CASRGTGGADGYTF
>TRBJ1-6|TRBD1|-|TRBV28
TGTGCCAGCAAAACCCAGGGGGCGAGGAATTCACCCCTCCACTTT
CASKTQGARNSPLHF
>TRBJ1-1|-|once|TRBV30
TGTGCCTGGAGCCGGGAGATGAACACTGAAGCTTTCTTT
CAWSREMNTEAFF
>TRBJ2-5|TRBD1|-|TRBV10-3
TGTGCCATCAGTGGGACAGGGTCGGCGGAGACCCAGTACTTC
CAISGTGSAETQYF
>TRBJ2-5|TRBD2|once|TRBV20-1
TGCAGTGCTAGTGTGCCAGCGGGGTTGAAGACCCAGTACTTC
CSASVPAGLKTQYF
>TRBJ2-3|TRBD1|-|TRBV7-9
TGTGCCAGCAGTCGCGACAGGGAAGATACGCAGTATTTT
CASSRDREDTQYF
>TRBJ1-1|-|-|TRBV6-6
TGTGCCAGCATGAGAGACACTGAAGCTTTCTTT
CASMRDTEAFF
>TRBJ1-2|-|few|TRBV19
TGTGCCAGTAGTATAGCGGGGGGGCCTGTCTATGGCTACACCTTC
CASSIAGGPVYGYTF
>TRBJ1-1|-|-|TRBV18
TGTGCCAGCTCACCACTCGATTGGCAAAACACTGAAGCTTTCTTT
CASSPLDWQNTEAFF
>TRBJ2-2|-|few|TRBV6-5
TGTGCCAGCAGTCGACCTAGCCCCAACGGGGAGCTGTTTTTT
CASSRPSPNGELFF
>TRBJ1-2|TRBD1|-|TRBV6-5
TGTGCCAGCAGACCCGGGACAGGGGGTAGCTATGGCTACACCTTC
CASRPGTGGSYGYTF
>TRBJ1-5|-|-|TRBV7-2
TGTGCCAGCAGCGCAAAGCAGGGGCGGAATCAGCCCCAGCATTTT
CASSAKQGRNQPQHF
>TRBJ2-1|-|-|TRBV5-6
TGTGCCAGCACCCCCCCAAACTCCTACAATGAGCAGTTCTTC
CASTPPNSYNEQFF
>TRBJ2-1|TRBD1|-|TRBV6-5
TGTGCCAGCATCGGGACAGGGAGCAATGAGCAGTTCTTC
CASIGTGSNEQFF
>TRBJ2-5|TRBD2|-|TRBV4-1
TGCGCCAGCAGCCAGGGGACTAGCGGGGGGCTAGAGACCCAGTACTTC
CASSQGTSGGLETQYF
>TRBJ2-1|-|-|TRBV10-3
TGTGCCATCAGGACGGGACAAGTTGACAATGAGCAGTTCTTC
CAIRTGQVDNEQFF
>TRBJ1-1|-|-|TRBV15
TGTGCCACCAGCAGAGATCGGAACACTGAAGCTTTCTTT
CATSRDRNTEAFF
>TRBJ2-3|-|-|TRBV30
TGTGCCTGGAGTCGGAGGGGAGTGGCAGATACGCAGTATTTT
CAWSRRGVADTQYF
>TRBJ2-3|-|-|TRBV28
TGTGCCAGCAGTTTTTTAGCCGGCACAGATACGCAGTATTTT
CASSFLAGTDTQYF
>TRBJ2-3|-|-|TRBV28
TGTGCCAGCACCCCGGCCGGGCGGGCAGATACGCAGTATTTT
CASTPAGRADTQYF
>TRBJ1-4|TRBD1|once|TRBV7-9
TGTGCCAGCAGCTTCCCCGGACAGGGGGCAACTAATGAAAAACTGTTTTTT
CASSFPGQGATNEKLFF
>TRBJ1-1|TRBD1|once|TRBV5-1
TGCGCCAGCAGCCGAGGGACAGGGTCCACTGAAGCTTTCTTT
CASSRGTGSTEAFF
>TRBJ1-1|-|-|TRBV2
TGTGCCAGCAGTGGGAACCGGGATATAACTGAAGCTTTCTTT
CASSGNRDITEAFF
>TRBJ1-1|-|-|TRBV5-1
TGCGCCAGCAGCTTGGCTCGAGGGGGTACTGAAGCTTTCTTT
CASSLARGGTEAFF
>TRBJ1-1|TRBD1|-|TRBV2
TGTGCCAGCACCCGACAGGGAATTAACACTGAAGCTTTCTTT
CASTRQGINTEAFF
>TRBJ1-4|-|-|TRBV28
TGTGCCAGCGACTCAACTAGGGATGAAAAACTGTTTTTT
CASDSTRDEKLFF
>TRBJ1-1|-|-|TRBV6-5
TGTGCCAGCAGTCGGACAGCTTACACTGAAGCTTTCTTT
CASSRTAYTEAFF